This T cell receptor beta chain originates from a study of cytomegalovirus exposure and HLA in healthy donors. The repertoire was sequenced with immunoSEQ multiplex PCR; TCRdb's copy has only in-frame clones and lacks some. The sample gives tens of thousands of clones, approximately 94% of which show up once; more than 1.2% is in the top ten. Material for sequencing was PBMCs. The TCR originated in a man between 18 and 29 years old in good health and CMV-seropositive.

The CDR3 reads CASSGTTMNTGELFF. The CDR3 nucleotides read TGTGCCAGCAGCGGGACTACCATGAACACCGGGGAGCTGTTTTTT. V and J are TRBV11-2 and TRBJ2-2; TRBD2 matches 7 bases. Germline V gene lookup returns CDR1 SGHAT and CDR2 FQNNGV. The V and J ends lost 5 bases and 1 base, in that order; junction bases with no gene match: 4. CDR3 length: 15 amino acids.